This TCR beta chain was identified in a study of cytomegalovirus exposure and HLA in healthy donors. Study-wide findings and caveats: Association with HLA alleles at 0.05 false discovery rate was found for around 15,000 TCR beta sequences in a later analysis. CMV serostatus was the sole immune exposure data available.

The donors gave bone marrow, and they were healthy. The PCR ran on 60 Vbeta and 13 Jbeta primers. Here immunoSEQ multiplex PCR was the method, and the copy in TCRdb shows in-frame clones only, minus some. The data contain 150,000 to 200,000 clones, 70% to 90% of them singletons. Turning to this clone: The antigen is not known.

Germline CDR1 MNHEY, CDR2 SMNVEV (reference sequence). The V and J ends lost 3 bases and 9 bases respectively, with 18 bases between them. This CDR3 spans 15 amino acids. The specimen was PBMCs. The sequence was collected from a man between 18 and 35 years old in good health and CMV-seropositive. The V and J genes are TRBV27 and TRBJ2-1; the D gene is possibly TRBD2 (7 bases). CDR3 DNA: TGTGCCAGCAGTTTTTGGGGGGGGGCGGGTCCTGAGCAGTTCTTC. Amino acid sequence: CASSFWGGAGPEQFF.